This T cell receptor (beta chain) derives from a study of T cell changes during pregnancy in multiple sclerosis. Profiling relied on immunoSEQ multiplex PCR, and the TCRdb table lists in-frame clones only, not all of them. The table includes about 83,000 clones, approximately 91% detected once. The CDR3 runs to 13 residues. Per germline, CDR1 SGHRS and CDR2 YFSETQ. The ends were cut back, 4 bases at V and 1 base at J, with 8 bases in the middle. On this clone: Other DNA sequences in this specimen translate into the identical CDR3.

The rearrangement joins TRBV5-1 to TRBJ1-1; D is uncertain. The material sequenced was PBMCs, taken in the first trimester of pregnancy. The sequence was collected from a female donor in good health, serving as a control in a pregnancy study. Some clones in this sample may be carry-over from other donors' samples. In DNA form, the CDR3 reads TGCGCCAGCAGCCTGCAGGAGAACACTGAAGCTTTCTTT. As protein: CASSLQENTEAFF. Full variable domain (outside the CDR3, taken from reference TRBV5-1 and TRBJ1-1): KAGVTQTPRYLIKTRGQQVTLSCSPISGHRSVSWYQQTPGQGLQFLFEYFSETQRNKGNFPGRFSGRQFSNSRSEMNVSTLELGDSALYLCASSLQENTEAFFGQGTRLTVV.